The clone carrying this TCR beta chain was found a few times. The source of the sample is a study of blood T cell repertoires in COVID-19. CDR1 MNHEY and CDR2 SMNVEV come from the germline V gene (reference sequence). The CDR3 has 12 residues. Trimming removed 8 bases at V and 7 bases at J, with 15 bases between. Data came from immunoSEQ multiplex PCR; TCRdb stores just in-frame clones and leaves some out. The repertoire holds roughly 230,000 clones, with about 85% as singletons. This clonotype was obtained from a man aged 40-50 years with acute or convalescent COVID-19. The sequencing input was peripheral blood. The V gene is TRBV27, the J gene TRBJ2-7; perhaps TRBD2 as D (6 bases). The CDR3 protein is CASGYGGREQYF. DNA of the CDR3: TGTGCCAGCGGGTACGGGGGTAGGGAGCAGTACTTC.